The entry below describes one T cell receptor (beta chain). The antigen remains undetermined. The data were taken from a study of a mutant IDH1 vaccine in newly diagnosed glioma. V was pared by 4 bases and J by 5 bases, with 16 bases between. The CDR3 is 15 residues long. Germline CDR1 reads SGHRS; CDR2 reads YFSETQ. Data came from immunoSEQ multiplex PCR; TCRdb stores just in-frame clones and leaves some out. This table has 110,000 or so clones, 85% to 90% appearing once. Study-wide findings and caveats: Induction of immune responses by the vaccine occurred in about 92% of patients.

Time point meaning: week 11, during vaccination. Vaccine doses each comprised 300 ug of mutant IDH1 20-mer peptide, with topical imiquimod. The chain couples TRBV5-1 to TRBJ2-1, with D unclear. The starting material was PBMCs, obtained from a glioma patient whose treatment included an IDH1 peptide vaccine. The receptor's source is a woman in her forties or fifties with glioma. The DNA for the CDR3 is TGCGCCAGCAGCCCCCGCGGCGGTCTGGACAATGAGCAGTTCTTC. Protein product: CASSPRGGLDNEQFF.